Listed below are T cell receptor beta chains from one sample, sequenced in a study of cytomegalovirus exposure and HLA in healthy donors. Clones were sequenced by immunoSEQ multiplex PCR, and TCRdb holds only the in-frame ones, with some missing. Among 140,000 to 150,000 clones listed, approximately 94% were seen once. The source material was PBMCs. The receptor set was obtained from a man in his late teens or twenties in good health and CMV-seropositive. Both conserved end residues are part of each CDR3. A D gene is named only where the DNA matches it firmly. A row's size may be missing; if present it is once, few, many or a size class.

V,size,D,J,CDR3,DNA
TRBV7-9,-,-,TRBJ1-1,CASSLVQGPTEAFF,TGTGCCAGCAGCTTAGTACAGGGCCCCACTGAAGCTTTCTTT
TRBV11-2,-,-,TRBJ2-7,CASSSPRYEQYF,TGTGCCAGCAGCTCCCCACGGTACGAGCAGTACTTC
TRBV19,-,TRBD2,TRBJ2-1,CASYSSGTRYNEQFF,TGTGCCAGCTACTCTTCCGGGACTAGGTACAATGAGCAGTTCTTC
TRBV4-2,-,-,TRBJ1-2,CASSQDLGGNDGYTF,TGTGCCAGCAGCCAAGATCTGGGCGGGAACGATGGCTACACCTTC
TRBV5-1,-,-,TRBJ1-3,CASSLDSASGNTIYF,TGCGCCAGCAGCTTAGACAGCGCCTCTGGAAACACCATATATTTT
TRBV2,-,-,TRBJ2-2,CASSADPWAENTGELFF,TGTGCCAGCAGTGCTGACCCGTGGGCAGAGAACACCGGGGAGCTGTTTTTT
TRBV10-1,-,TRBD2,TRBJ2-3,CASSPSLADGDTQYF,TGCGCCAGCAGTCCGTCCCTAGCGGACGGAGATACGCAGTATTTT
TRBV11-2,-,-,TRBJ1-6,CASSLRGSYNSPLHF,TGTGCCAGCAGCTTACGGGGCTCCTATAATTCACCCCTCCACTTT
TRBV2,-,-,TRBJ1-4,CASIFGVESEKLFF,TGTGCCAGCATATTTGGAGTGGAGAGTGAAAAACTGTTTTTT
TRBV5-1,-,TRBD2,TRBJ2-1,CATSGLAGGRPNNEQFF,TGCGCGACCAGCGGTTTGGCGGGGGGGCGACCTAACAATGAGCAGTTCTTC
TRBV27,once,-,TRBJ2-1,CASMGGLTVGQFF,TGTGCCAGCATGGGGGGTTTAACAGTGGGGCAGTTCTTC
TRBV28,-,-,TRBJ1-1,CASSLSTGVGEAFF,TGTGCCAGCAGTTTAAGTACGGGGGTGGGTGAAGCTTTCTTT